The 14 T cell receptor beta chains reported below all come from one sample, sequenced in a study of T-cell reconstitution after alpha-beta-depleted transplantation in children. TCRbeta library construction was performed incorporating unique molecular identifiers. One entry per CDR3 protein, called by TCRdb with MiXCR from the PCR reads. The sample holds about 290,000 distinct CDR3 sequences, 10% seen once. This sample comprised PBMCs, obtained before TCRalphabeta/CD19-depleted stem cell transplant. Receptors originate from a boy under three years old with acute myeloid leukemia, due to receive a stem cell transplant.

This clonotype appeared many times. This sequence joins TRBV29-1 and TRBJ2-7; D gene uncertain. This CDR3 has 12 amino acids. Germline-derived CDR1 and CDR2 are SQVTM and ANQGSEA. V was cut by 1 base and J by 2 bases, with 6 bases left in between. The CDR3 here is CSVEGPTYEQYF. The CDR3 DNA follows: TGCAGCGTTGAAGGCCCTACCTACGAGCAGTACTTC.

This clonotype was found many times. The rearrangement uses TRBV7-9 and TRBJ2-7; 10 bases are a match to TRBD1. J lost 4 bases, V lost 3 bases, and 9 bases had no gene match. Germline CDR1 and CDR2: SEHNR and FQNEAQ (reference sequence). There are 16 residues in the CDR3. The CDR3, as DNA: TGTGCCAGCAGCTTCACTCGGGACAGGGGAAGTTACGAGCAGTACTTC. Translated, it gives CASSFTRDRGSYEQYF.

This clonotype was seen repeatedly, ten times or more. The chain recombines TRBV5-1 with TRBJ2-7; a possible D gene is TRBD2 (6 bases). This CDR3 contains 14 residues. The germline CDR1 and CDR2 sequences are SGHRS and YFSETQ. With 4 bases removed from V and 4 bases from J, the gap between germline ends came to 15 bases. The CDR3 nucleotides are TGCGCCAGCAGCCCGCTGGGGGGAACGTACGAGCAGTACTTC. This encodes CASSPLGGTYEQYF.

The chain recombines TRBV6-1 with TRBJ2-1, with a possible D match to TRBD1 (5 bases). V gave up 8 bases and J gave up 2 bases, with 19 bases separating them. The CDR3 contains 16 residues. The V gene's germline CDR1 is MNHNS and CDR2 SASEGT. CDR3 protein: CASLGRGGVPYNEQFF. The CDR3 coding sequence is TGTGCCAGCCTGGGAAGGGGTGGGGTACCCTACAATGAGCAGTTCTTC.

The CDR3 DNA reads as TGTGCCAGCAGCCAAGGGGGGACAGTCTACAATGAGCAGTTCTTC. Protein: CASSQGGTVYNEQFF. The chain uses TRBV14 and TRBJ2-1, with 7 positions matching TRBD1. CDR1 and CDR2 from the germline V gene are SGHDN and FVKESK. The CDR3 spans 15 residues. V shed 1 base and J 3 bases; nucleotides not matched to a gene: 3.

This clonotype was observed at least ten times. This chain uses TRBV4-2 with TRBJ1-1; maybe TRBD1 (5 bases). Trimming stripped 1 base from V and 1 base from J, with 7 bases between. The CDR3 runs to 14 residues. CDR1 and CDR2 (germline): LGHNA, YNFKEQ. The CDR3 DNA is TGTGCCAGCAGCCAAGGCAGGGAGAACACTGAAGCTTTCTTT. As protein: CASSQGRENTEAFF.

This clonotype has at least ten counts. V usage is TRBV12-3 or TRBV12-4 and J usage is TRBJ2-7; D unresolved. Trimming removed 5 bases at V and 0 bases at J, with 11 bases between. The CDR3 consists of 14 residues. CDR3 sequence reads: CASSPTLVSYEQYF. The DNA for the CDR3 is TGTGCCAGCAGTCCGACCCTGGTCTCCTACGAGCAGTACTTC.

This clonotype has only a few counts. This rearrangement joins TRBV20-1 to TRBJ1-4, with TRBD1 identical over 10 bases. J gave up 8 bases and V 5 bases, and 5 bases lay outside the gene matches. The CDR3 sequence is 13 residues long. Germline V gives CDR1 DFQATT, CDR2 SNEGSKA (reference sequence). The CDR3 reads CSAETGGEEKLFF. CDR3 sequence (DNA): TGCAGTGCTGAGACAGGGGGCGAAGAAAAACTGTTTTTT.

The chain is built from TRBV11-2 and TRBJ2-7; 9 bases map to TRBD2. Germline values: CDR1 SGHAT, CDR2 FQNNGV. V shed 7 bases, J shed 6 bases, and the junction held 13 bases outside the gene matches. The CDR3 has 15 residues. The CDR3 nucleotides read TGTGCCAGCACCATAAATCTGGGACTAGCACTCGAGCAGTACTTC. This encodes CASTINLGLALEQYF.

In this sample, this clonotype turned up once. A much larger clone lies a single base off, so this may be a read error. The chain is built from TRBV28 and TRBJ1-5; D gene unclear. Trimming left V 3 bases short and J 0 bases short, with 12 bases between. CDR3 length: 16 residues. Germline CDR1 is MDHEN and CDR2 is SYDVKM. The chain's CDR3 is CASSFWAPLSNQPQHF. The DNA of the CDR3 is TGTGCCAGCAGTTTCTGGGCACCACTTAGCAATCAGCCCCAGCATTTT.

On this clonotype: This may be a read error, as it is one base from a much larger clone. CDR3 residues: CASSQRGQGNTGELVF. For the CDR3, the DNA is TGCGCCAGCAGCCAAAGGGGACAGGGGAACACCGGGGAGCTGGTTTTT. This chain connects TRBV4-1 to TRBJ2-2; 10 bases line up with TRBD1. The V gene's germline CDR1 is MGHRA and CDR2 YSYEKL. There are 16 residues in the CDR3.

The table lists this clonotype with many counts. This chain joins TRBV7-2 and TRBJ2-7; 9 bases are shared with TRBD1. This CDR3 contains 15 residues. Germline loops: CDR1 SGHTA, CDR2 FQGNSA. The V segment lost 3 bases and the J segment 2 bases; nucleotides outside the gene matches: 5. The CDR3 sequence: CASSFDGTGTYEQYF. CDR3 sequence (DNA): TGTGCCAGCAGCTTTGACGGGACAGGGACCTACGAGCAGTACTTC.

This clonotype was seen at least ten times. J is TRBJ1-2 and V is TRBV12-3 or TRBV12-4, with no clear D. V lost 2 bases, J lost 8 bases, and 12 bases lay in between. This CDR3 has 13 amino acids. The CDR3 here is CASSLLNRGGYTF. CDR3 bases: TGTGCCAGCAGTTTACTAAATCGTGGGGGCTACACCTTC.

This clonotype has at least ten counts. This rearrangement joins TRBV7-9 to TRBJ2-3, with 7 bases matching TRBD1. In germline, CDR1 is SEHNR, CDR2 FQNEAQ (reference sequence). This CDR3 region has 16 residues. The junction had 10 bases not matched to a gene; V was cut back by 5 bases and J by 2 bases. CDR3 sequence reads: CASSHDRVESTDTQYF. In nucleotides, the CDR3 is TGTGCCAGCAGCCACGACAGGGTTGAATCCACAGATACGCAGTATTTT.